These 23 T cell receptor beta chains share one sample of origin, sequenced in a study of blood T cells in healthy people across ages. A J-beta primer mix and a sample-barcoded 5' primer were used in a second PCR of roughly 7 to 12 cycles. TCRdb passed the 5' RACE reads through MiXCR, listing each CDR3 protein once. The table lists about 1.7 million distinct CDR3 sequences, 28% of them singletons. Sequenced input: blood. Source of these receptors: a woman younger than 45 in good health.

The V and J genes are TRBV29-1 and TRBJ1-1; D unclear. The CDR3 runs 17 residues. Germline CDR1 reads SQVTM; CDR2 reads ANQGSEA. V was trimmed by 4 bases and J by 0 bases, leaving 21 bases between them. Here the CDR3 DNA reads TGCAGCGTTGTGCTACAGTTTCGAGGTTTATTGAACACTGAAGCTTTCTTT. Its protein product is CSVVLQFRGLLNTEAFF.

CDR3 in DNA: TGTGCCAGCAGCCTAACGGGGGGCGAGGAAAAACTGTTTTTT. Translated, it gives CASSLTGGEEKLFF. The chain links TRBV11-2 to TRBJ1-4; possibly TRBD1 for D (6 bases). This CDR3 spans 14 amino acids. Between the trimmed V and J ends, which lost 5 bases and 8 bases, there was a span of 15 bases. Germline assignment: CDR1 SGHAT and CDR2 FQNNGV.

The rearrangement links TRBV6-2 or TRBV6-3 to TRBJ2-3, with D perhaps matching TRBD2 (7 bases). CDR3 length equals 15 residues. The germline CDR1 and CDR2 sequences are MNHEY and SVGEGT. V was cut by 9 bases and J by 1 base, with 17 bases left in between. CDR3 amino acids: CASLTQGGGTDTQYF. The CDR3, as DNA: TGTGCCAGTCTTACACAGGGAGGGGGCACAGATACGCAGTATTTT.

The chain carries TRBV15 and TRBJ2-1; 7 bases match TRBD2. This CDR3 has 14 amino acids. The germline CDR1 and CDR2 sequences are LNHNV and YYDKDF (reference sequence). V was clipped by 4 bases and J by 10 bases; unmatched bases: 10. DNA of the CDR3: TGTGCCACCAGCACCAGGACTAGTGACTACGAGCAGTTCTTC. It specifies CATSTRTSDYEQFF.

The CDR3 DNA reads as TGTGCCAGCACCCTAGGACCGGGCAAGATAAGGAGCAATCAGCCCCAGCATTTT. This gives the protein CASTLGPGKIRSNQPQHF. The V call is TRBV12-3 or TRBV12-4, the J call TRBJ1-5; no clear D gene. The CDR3 runs to 18 residues. Trimming cost V 7 bases and J 1 base, with 23 bases left between them.

There are a few counts of this clonotype. In nucleotides, the CDR3 is TGTGCTAGTGGTTCTAAACAGGGGTTCGGCATGAACACTGAAGCTTTCTTT. This codes for CASGSKQGFGMNTEAFF. The J gene is TRBJ1-1, the V gene TRBV12-5; 7 nucleotides agree with TRBD1. V trimming: 4 bases; J trimming: 0 bases; junction bases outside the gene matches: 11. From germline, CDR1 is LGHNT and CDR2 FRNRAP. The CDR3 covers 17 residues.

This clonotype was seen only a few times. The junction differs from germline at one of its ends, possibly a read error. The chain carries TRBV19 and TRBJ2-1; D may match TRBD1 or TRBD2 (5 bases each). Per germline, CDR1 LNHDA and CDR2 SQIVND (reference sequence). CDR3 length equals 17 residues. The CDR3 spells CAGSIRGLGVSYNEQFF. In nucleotides, the CDR3 is TGTGCCGGTAGTATTCGGGGCTTAGGGGTCTCCTACAATGAGCAGTTCTTC.

This chain connects TRBV28 to TRBJ2-7, with 8 bases lining up with TRBD2. The CDR3 has 16 amino acids. CDR1 is MDHEN, CDR2 SYDVKM, per germline. Trimming cost V 1 base and J 2 bases; bases outside gene matches: 7. The CDR3 bases are TGTGCCAGCAGTTTATTTCTGGGCGGGGGGACCTACGAGCAGTACTTC. Amino acid sequence: CASSLFLGGGTYEQYF.

Turning to this clonotype: An end of the junction does not agree with germline; a read error may underlie this. This chain joins TRBV14 and TRBJ1-4; D perhaps matches TRBD1 (5 bases). This CDR3 spans 15 amino acids. Germline V gene lookup returns CDR1 SGHDN and CDR2 FVKESK. This CDR3 is CASSQDQGRNEKPFF. The DNA for the CDR3 is TGTGCCAGCAGCCAAGATCAGGGCAGAAATGAAAAACCGTTTTTT.

About this clonotype: At one end, the junction sequence differs from germline, possibly due to a read error. This chain uses TRBV29-1 with TRBJ2-5; a weak D match, TRBD2 (5 bases). Per the germline V gene, CDR1 is SQVTM and CDR2 is ANQGSEA. The CDR3 is 14 residues long. This CDR3 reads CSVEEALYQETLYF. The CDR3 DNA reads as TGCAGCGTTGAGGAGGCTTTGTACCAAGAGACCCTGTACTTC.

Only a few counts were recorded for this clonotype. The chain employs TRBV11-2 and TRBJ2-3; D might be TRBD1 (5 bases). The CDR3 runs 13 residues. The germline CDR1 and CDR2 sequences are SGHAT and FQNNGV. The germline V and J ends were trimmed by 8 bases and 3 bases, with 12 bases remaining between them. The CDR3 loop is CASGSRVTDTQYF. CDR3 DNA: TGTGCCAGCGGGTCCAGGGTGACAGATACGCAGTATTTT. Full variable domain (missing parts from reference TRBV11-2 and TRBJ2-3): EAGVAQSPRYKIIEKRQSVAFWCNPISGHATLYWYQQILGQGPKLLIQFQNNGVVDDSQLPKDRFSAERLKGVDSTLKIQPAKLEDSAVYLCASGSRVTDTQYFGPGTRLTVL.

This clonotype was counted a few times. V usage is TRBV7-3 and J usage is TRBJ2-3, with D possibly matching TRBD2 (5 bases). There are 14 residues in the CDR3. In germline, CDR1 is SGHTA, CDR2 FQGTGA. V was clipped by 2 bases and J by 5 bases, with 11 bases between them. CDR3 sequence: CASSLWEHRDTQYF. CDR3 in DNA: TGTGCCAGCAGCTTATGGGAGCACCGAGATACGCAGTATTTT. Full variable domain (missing parts from reference TRBV7-3 and TRBJ2-3): GAGVSQTPSNKVTEKGKYVELRCDPISGHTALYWYRQSLGQGPEFLIYFQGTGAADDSGLPNDRFFAVRPEGSVSTLKIQRTERGDSAVYLCASSLWEHRDTQYFGPGTRLTVL.

J is TRBJ2-7 and V is TRBV7-8; possibly TRBD2 for D (6 bases). From germline, CDR1 is SGHVS and CDR2 FQNEAQ. The CDR3 consists of 15 residues. Between the trimmed V and J ends, which lost 1 base and 3 bases, there was a span of 13 bases. The CDR3, as DNA: TGTGCCAGCAGCTTAGTGCCGGACTACTACTACGAGCAGTACTTC. Residues: CASSLVPDYYYEQYF.

A few counts support this clonotype. This rearrangement joins TRBV12-3 or TRBV12-4 to TRBJ1-4; 7 bases agree with TRBD1. This CDR3 region has 14 residues. V trimming: 6 bases; J trimming: 5 bases; junction bases outside the gene matches: 6. The CDR3 region has the DNA TGTGCCAGCAGAAACTCAGGGGGAAATGAAAAACTGTTTTTT. Its protein product is CASRNSGGNEKLFF.

This rearrangement joins TRBV10-3 to TRBJ2-3, with D unresolved. Between the trimmed V and J ends, which lost 0 bases and 2 bases, there was a span of 12 bases. The CDR3 length is 16 residues. Germline assignment: CDR1 ENHRY and CDR2 SYGVKD. CDR3 amino acids: CAISESRALHTDTQYF. In DNA form, the CDR3 reads TGTGCCATCAGTGAGTCCCGGGCCCTACACACAGATACGCAGTATTTT.

This clonotype was observed a few times. V gene TRBV7-9 combines with J gene TRBJ2-6, with TRBD1 matching over 7 bases. CDR3 length equals 18 residues. Germline V gene sequence: CDR1 SEHNR, CDR2 FQNEAQ (reference sequence). V trimming: 2 bases; J trimming: 0 bases; junction bases outside the gene matches: 7. The CDR3 loop is CASSLQQGTSSGANVLTF. CDR3 nucleotides: TGTGCCAGCAGCTTACAACAGGGGACCTCCTCTGGGGCCAACGTCCTGACTTTC.

The chain links TRBV7-9 to TRBJ1-4; tentative D call: TRBD1 (6 bases). V lost 6 bases to trimming and J lost 6 bases, with 14 bases between them. This CDR3 is built from 14 residues. Germline V CDR1 and CDR2: SEHNR, FQNEAQ (reference sequence). The CDR3 DNA is TGTGCCAGCAGACCCACAGGGTACGATGAAAAACTGTTTTTT. This gives the protein CASRPTGYDEKLFF. The full variable domain, its missing parts supplied by reference TRBV7-9 and TRBJ1-4, is DTGVSQNPRHKITKRGQNVTFRCDPISEHNRLYWYRQTLGQGPEFLTYFQNEAQLEKSRLLSDRFSAERPKGSFSTLEIQRTEQGDSAMYLCASRPTGYDEKLFFGSGTQLSVL.

The chain joins TRBV3-1 to TRBJ1-1; no clear D gene. CDR3 length equals 15 residues. Trimming removed 2 bases from V and 4 bases from J, with 14 bases in between. Germline lookup yields CDR1 LGHDT and CDR2 YNNKEL (reference sequence). CDR3 sequence reads: CASSQPTRGLTEAFF. CDR3 nucleotide sequence: TGTGCCAGCAGCCAACCCACGCGCGGTCTCACTGAAGCTTTCTTT.

This clonotype came up many times. The rearrangement links TRBV20-1 to TRBJ2-1; maybe TRBD1 (6 bases). Trimming removed 2 bases from V and 1 base from J, with 9 bases in between. CDR1 is DFQATT, CDR2 SNEGSKA, per germline (reference sequence). CDR3 size: 14 residues. The DNA for the CDR3 is TGCAGTGCTAGAAAAGGGGGATCCTACAATGAGCAGTTCTTC. This codes for CSARKGGSYNEQFF.

The V and J genes are TRBV20-1 and TRBJ2-3; D is possibly TRBD2 (6 bases). CDR1 is DFQATT and CDR2 is SNEGSKA in the germline V gene (reference sequence). Trimming took off 8 bases at V and 4 bases at J, with 13 bases between the two ends. The CDR3 runs 12 residues. The CDR3 loop is CSLPWGADTQYF. The CDR3 nucleotides read TGCAGTTTGCCTTGGGGGGCAGATACGCAGTATTTT.

As DNA, the CDR3 is TGTGCCACCAGTGATGAGGACAGCGGAAAGAAAGAGACCCAGTACTTC. It is translated as CATSDEDSGKKETQYF. The rearrangement joins TRBV24-1 to TRBJ2-5; D possibly corresponds to TRBD1 (6 bases). This CDR3 is 16 amino acids long. V lost 3 bases to trimming and J lost 3 bases, with 16 bases between them. Germline values: CDR1 KGHDR, CDR2 SFDVKD.

In its sample, this clonotype was seen many times. The J gene is TRBJ2-7, the V gene TRBV27; 9 positions agree with TRBD1. Germline V gene sequence: CDR1 MNHEY, CDR2 SMNVEV (reference sequence). The trim removed 7 bases at V and 5 bases at J, leaving 3 bases unmatched. The CDR3 sequence is 12 residues long. The CDR3 spells CASNTGGNEQYF. The CDR3 DNA is TGTGCCAGCAATACAGGGGGCAACGAGCAGTACTTC.

This clonotype was counted between two and nine times. The chain combines TRBV12-3 or TRBV12-4 with TRBJ1-2; no reliable D call. The CDR3 contains 12 residues. Trimming took 0 bases from V and 7 from J, leaving 6 bases between them. Here the CDR3 DNA reads TGTGCCAGCAGTTTAGCACTTGCTGGCTACACCTTC. Translation: CASSLALAGYTF.